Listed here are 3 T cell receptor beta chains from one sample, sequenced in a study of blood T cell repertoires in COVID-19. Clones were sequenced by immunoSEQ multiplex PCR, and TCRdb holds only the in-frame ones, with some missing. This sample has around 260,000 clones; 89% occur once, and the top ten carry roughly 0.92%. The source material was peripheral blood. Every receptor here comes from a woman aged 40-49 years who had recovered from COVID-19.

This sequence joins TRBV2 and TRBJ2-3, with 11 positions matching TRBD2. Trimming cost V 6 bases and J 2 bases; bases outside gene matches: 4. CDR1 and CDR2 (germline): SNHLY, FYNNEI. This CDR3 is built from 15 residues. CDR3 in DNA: TGTGCCAGCAGGCCACTAGCGGGAGCCACAGATACGCAGTATTTT. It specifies CASRPLAGATDTQYF.

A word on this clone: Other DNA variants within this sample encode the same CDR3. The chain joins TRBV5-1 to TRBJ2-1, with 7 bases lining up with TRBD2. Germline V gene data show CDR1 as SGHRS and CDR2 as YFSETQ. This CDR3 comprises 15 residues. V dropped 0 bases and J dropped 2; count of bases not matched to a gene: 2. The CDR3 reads CASSLDGGTYNEQFF. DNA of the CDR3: TGCGCCAGCAGCTTGGACGGGGGGACCTACAATGAGCAGTTCTTC.

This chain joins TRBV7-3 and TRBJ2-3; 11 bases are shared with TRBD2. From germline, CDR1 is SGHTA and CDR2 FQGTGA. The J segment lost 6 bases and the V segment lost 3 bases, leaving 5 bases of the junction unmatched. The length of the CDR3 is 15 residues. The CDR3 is CASSLTSGDADTQYF. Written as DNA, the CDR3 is TGTGCCAGCAGCTTGACTAGCGGGGATGCGGATACGCAGTATTTT.